A single sample is the source of the 18 T cell receptor beta chains below, sequenced in a study of blood T cells in healthy people across ages. Through a sample-barcoded 5' primer and a J-beta primer mix, a second PCR was run for about 7 to 12 cycles. TCRdb redid the calling of the 5' RACE reads with MiXCR, one entry per CDR3 protein. The repertoire includes 630,000 or so distinct CDR3 sequences, 32% of them detected once, and just over 15% sits in the top ten. Sequenced sample: blood. These receptors were obtained from a woman over 75 in good health.

J is TRBJ1-2 and V is TRBV5-1; 10 bases agree with TRBD1. This CDR3 has 14 residues. V trimming: 4 bases; J trimming: 3 bases; junction bases outside the gene matches: 3. CDR1 is SGHRS, CDR2 YFSETQ, per germline. CDR3 coding DNA: TGCGCCAGCAGCGTCGGACAGGGGGACTATGGCTACACCTTC. Translated, it gives CASSVGQGDYGYTF.

The chain has TRBV6-4 and TRBJ2-3, with TRBD2 identical over 11 bases. Trimming cost V 6 bases and J 2 bases; bases outside gene matches: 13. In germline, CDR1 is MRHNA, CDR2 SNTAGT. The CDR3 loop spans 18 amino acids. The CDR3 protein is CASSETPTSGGYTDTQYF. CDR3 sequence (DNA): TGTGCCAGCAGCGAAACCCCCACTAGCGGGGGTTACACAGATACGCAGTATTTT.

The chain has TRBV20-1 and TRBJ1-1; D unclear. The CDR3 is made up of 15 amino acids. V lost 3 bases and J lost 3, with 17 bases in between. Germline V gene data show CDR1 as DFQATT and CDR2 as SNEGSKA (reference sequence). The CDR3 nucleotides read TGCAGTGCTAGGCCCCTTGTCGGAGGGTACACTGAAGCTTTCTTT. It encodes CSARPLVGGYTEAFF.

Concerning this clonotype: A much bigger clone sits one base away, suggesting this may be a read error. The chain employs TRBV13 and TRBJ2-7; D unclear. CDR3 length equals 15 residues. CDR1 PRHDT and CDR2 FYEKMQ come from the germline V gene (reference sequence). Trimming shortened V by 1 base and J by 0 bases, and 10 bases separated the two germline ends. The CDR3 region is CASSLVDVGSYEQYF. CDR3 nucleotides: TGTGCCAGCAGCTTAGTCGACGTAGGCTCCTACGAGCAGTACTTC.

J is TRBJ2-5 and V is TRBV28; 14 bases are a match to TRBD2. With 1 base clipped from V and 2 bases from J, the junction kept 3 bases outside the gene matches. Germline assignment: CDR1 MDHEN and CDR2 SYDVKM. The CDR3 is 17 residues long. CDR3 region: CASSLLRTSGRQETQYF. DNA of the CDR3: TGTGCCAGCAGTTTATTAAGGACTAGCGGGAGGCAAGAGACCCAGTACTTC.

Only a few counts were recorded for this clonotype. The genes are TRBV7-2 and TRBJ1-3, with D possibly TRBD1 on 5 matching bases. The V end lost 3 bases, the J end lost 4 bases, and 13 bases lay between the germline ends. Germline V gene data show CDR1 as SGHTA and CDR2 as FQGNSA. This CDR3 is built from 15 residues. The CDR3 nucleotides are TGTGCCAGCAGCTTTCTGGCGGGGGACGGAAACACCATATATTTT. Translating it yields CASSFLAGDGNTIYF.

Worth noting for this clonotype: Since a much larger clone is just one base distant, this may be a read error. This chain connects TRBV5-1 to TRBJ2-1; maybe TRBD1 (5 bases). The assigned J gene may be wrong: the sequence end matches TRBJ2-7 better. CDR1 and CDR2 from the germline V gene are SGHRS and YFSETQ. The CDR3 totals 14 residues. The CDR3 protein is CASSFRDSYNEQYF. The CDR3 DNA is TGCGCCAGCAGCTTCAGGGATTCCTACAATGAGCAGTACTTC.

This clonotype occurred many times. The chain carries TRBV20-1 and TRBJ2-3; D is possibly TRBD1 or TRBD2 (5 bases each). Looked up from germline, CDR1 is DFQATT and CDR2 is SNEGSKA (reference sequence). The V end was cut by 4 bases, the J end by 0 bases, with 14 bases between. CDR3 length: 15 amino acids. As DNA, the CDR3 is TGCAGTGCTACCACACCGGGACGCAGCACAGATACGCAGTATTTT. The encoded protein is CSATTPGRSTDTQYF.

The rearrangement joins TRBV5-4 to TRBJ1-4; 8 bases line up with TRBD1. V lost 1 base to trimming and J lost 2 bases; unmatched junction nucleotides: 7. Germline CDR1 is SGHNT and CDR2 is YYREEE (reference sequence). The length of the CDR3 is 17 residues. In DNA form, the CDR3 reads TGTGCCAGCAGCTTGAGAGGACAGGGCCCCACTAATGAAAAACTGTTTTTT. Its translation is CASSLRGQGPTNEKLFF.

This clonotype was picked up many times. The rearrangement links TRBV6-1 to TRBJ2-1, with a tentative D call TRBD2 (5 bases). V was shortened by 3 bases and J by 10 bases, with 13 bases between the two germline ends. The CDR3 loop spans 13 amino acids. Germline CDR1 and CDR2: MNHNS and SASEGT. DNA of the CDR3: TGTGCCAGCAGTGATAGAGGGTCTAGGGAGCAGTTCTTC. Amino acids: CASSDRGSREQFF.

This chain connects TRBV29-1 to TRBJ2-2; 8 bases match TRBD1. This CDR3 spans 17 amino acids. Germline loops: CDR1 SQVTM, CDR2 ANQGSEA. J was trimmed by 5 bases and V by 1 base; bases with no gene match: 12. For the CDR3, the DNA is TGCAGCGTTGAAGGATTCGGGGCAGGGGGCGAGACCGGGGAGCTGTTTTTT. It is translated as CSVEGFGAGGETGELFF.

This clonotype was seen repeatedly, ten times or more. V gene TRBV7-2 combines with J gene TRBJ2-2; D is unclear. Germline CDR1 and CDR2: SGHTA and FQGNSA. The V gene lost 2 bases and the J gene lost 6 bases, with 4 bases spanning the gap. The CDR3 totals 12 residues. Here the CDR3 reads CASSLRAGELFF. The CDR3 bases are TGTGCCAGCAGCTTAAGGGCCGGGGAGCTGTTTTTT.

In this sample, this clonotype turned up many times. The rearrangement links TRBV6-5 to TRBJ2-4; the match to TRBD2 covers 8 bases. CDR3 length equals 15 residues. J lost 0 bases, V lost 6 bases, and 4 bases had no gene match. Germline V gives CDR1 MNHEY, CDR2 SVGAGI. Here the CDR3 DNA reads TGTGCCAGCAGCCCGGGGGGGGGAGCCAAAAACATTCAGTACTTC. Protein product: CASSPGGGAKNIQYF.

Many counts were recorded for this clonotype. CDR3 loop: CSARRTGGIGNQPQHF. The CDR3, as DNA: TGCAGTGCTAGGAGGACAGGGGGCATTGGTAATCAGCCCCAGCATTTT. J is TRBJ1-5 and V is TRBV20-1; 11 positions agree with TRBD1. CDR3 length: 16 amino acids. J lost 4 bases, V lost 3 bases, and 8 bases had no gene match. Germline values: CDR1 DFQATT, CDR2 SNEGSKA (reference sequence).

This clonotype was counted between two and nine times. V is TRBV10-3 and J is TRBJ1-2, with 7 bases identical to TRBD1. Germline V CDR1 and CDR2: ENHRY, SYGVKD. CDR3 length equals 13 residues. J lost 6 bases, V lost 5 bases, and 6 bases had no gene match. The CDR3, as DNA: TGTGCCATCAGTCTCAGGGGGACTGATGGCTACACCTTC. Translation: CAISLRGTDGYTF.

Many counts were recorded for this clonotype. This sequence joins TRBV20-1 and TRBJ2-1, with D uncertain. V gave up 6 bases and J gave up 7 bases, with 10 bases separating them. Germline lookup yields CDR1 DFQATT and CDR2 SNEGSKA (reference sequence). This CDR3 comprises 11 residues. CDR3 residues: CSASPVNEQFF. The CDR3 DNA reads as TGCAGTGCCAGCCCCGTAAATGAGCAGTTCTTC.

About this clonotype: One junction end disagrees with the germline gene, perhaps due to a read error. V and J are TRBV27 and TRBJ2-2; D assignment may be TRBD1 or TRBD2 (5 bases each). CDR1 is MNHEY and CDR2 is SMNVEV in the germline V gene (reference sequence). The CDR3 length is 13 residues. Here the CDR3 DNA reads TGTGCCTCCCGAAACAGGAACACCGGGGAGCGGTTTTTT. It is translated as CASRNRNTGERFF.

The CDR3 is CASSQAAAGGQTDTQYF. The CDR3 coding sequence is TGCGCCAGCAGCCAAGCGGCGGCAGGGGGCCAAACAGATACGCAGTATTTT. The chain uses TRBV4-3 and TRBJ2-3, with 8 bases identical to TRBD1. J lost 3 bases, V lost 1 base, and 9 bases had no gene match. This CDR3 contains 17 residues. The germline V gene encodes CDR1 LGHNA and CDR2 YSLEER.